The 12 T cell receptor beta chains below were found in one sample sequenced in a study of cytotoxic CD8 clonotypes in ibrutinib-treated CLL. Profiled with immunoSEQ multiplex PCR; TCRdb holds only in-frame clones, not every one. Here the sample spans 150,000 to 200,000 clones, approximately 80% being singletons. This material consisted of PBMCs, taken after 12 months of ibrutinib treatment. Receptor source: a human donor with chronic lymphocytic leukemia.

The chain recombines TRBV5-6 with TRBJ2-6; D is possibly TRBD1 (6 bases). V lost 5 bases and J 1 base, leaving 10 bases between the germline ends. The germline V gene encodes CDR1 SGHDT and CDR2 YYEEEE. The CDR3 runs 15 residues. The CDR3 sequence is CASSTQGSGANVLTF. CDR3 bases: TGTGCCAGCAGTACACAGGGTTCTGGGGCCAACGTCCTGACTTTC.

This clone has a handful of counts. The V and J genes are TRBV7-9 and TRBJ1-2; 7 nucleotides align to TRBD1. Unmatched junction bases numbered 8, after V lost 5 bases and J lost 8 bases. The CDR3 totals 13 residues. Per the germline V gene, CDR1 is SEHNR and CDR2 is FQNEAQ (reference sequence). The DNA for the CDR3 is TGTGCCAGCAGCGCAACAGGGGTGGAGGGCTACACCTTC. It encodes CASSATGVEGYTF.

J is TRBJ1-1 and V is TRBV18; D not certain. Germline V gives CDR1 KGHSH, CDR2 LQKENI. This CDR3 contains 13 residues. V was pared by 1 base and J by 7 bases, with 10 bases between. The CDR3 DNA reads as TGTGCCAGCTCACCACAGACGGGCATTGAAGCTTTCTTT. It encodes CASSPQTGIEAFF.

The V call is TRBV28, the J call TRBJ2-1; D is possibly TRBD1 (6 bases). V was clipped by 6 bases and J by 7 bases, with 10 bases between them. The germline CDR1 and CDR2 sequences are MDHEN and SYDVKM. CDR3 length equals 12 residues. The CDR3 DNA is TGTGCCAGCAGATCAAGGGGGAATGAGCAGTTCTTC. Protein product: CASRSRGNEQFF.

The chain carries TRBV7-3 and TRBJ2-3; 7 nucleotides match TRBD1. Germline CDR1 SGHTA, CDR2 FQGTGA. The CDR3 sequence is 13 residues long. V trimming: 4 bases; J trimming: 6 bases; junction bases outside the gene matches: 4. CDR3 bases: TGTGCCAGCAGCTACCGGACAGGCGATACGCAGTATTTT. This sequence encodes CASSYRTGDTQYF.

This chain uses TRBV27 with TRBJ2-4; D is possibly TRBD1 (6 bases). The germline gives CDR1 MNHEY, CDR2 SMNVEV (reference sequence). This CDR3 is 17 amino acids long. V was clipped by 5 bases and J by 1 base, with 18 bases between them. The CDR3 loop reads CASSLNTGWVAKNIQYF. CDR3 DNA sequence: TGTGCCAGCAGTCTAAATACAGGGTGGGTTGCCAAAAACATTCAGTACTTC.

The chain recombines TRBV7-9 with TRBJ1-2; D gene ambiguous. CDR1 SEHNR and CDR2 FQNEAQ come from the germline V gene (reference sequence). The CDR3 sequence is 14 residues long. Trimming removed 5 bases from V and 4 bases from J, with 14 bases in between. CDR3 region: CASSPRYELYGYTF. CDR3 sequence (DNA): TGTGCCAGCAGCCCGCGATACGAACTCTATGGCTACACCTTC.

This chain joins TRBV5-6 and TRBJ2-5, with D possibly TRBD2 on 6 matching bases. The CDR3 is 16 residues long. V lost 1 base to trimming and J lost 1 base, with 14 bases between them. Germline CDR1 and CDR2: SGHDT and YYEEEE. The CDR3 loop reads CASSLREWYVQETQYF. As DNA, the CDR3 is TGTGCCAGCAGCTTGCGGGAGTGGTATGTCCAAGAGACCCAGTACTTC. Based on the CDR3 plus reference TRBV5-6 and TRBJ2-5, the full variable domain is DAGVTQSPTHLIKTRGQQVTLRCSPKSGHDTVSWYQQALGQGPQFIFQYYEEEERQRGNFPDRFSGHQFPNYSSELNVNALLLGDSALYLCASSLREWYVQETQYFGPGTRLLVL.

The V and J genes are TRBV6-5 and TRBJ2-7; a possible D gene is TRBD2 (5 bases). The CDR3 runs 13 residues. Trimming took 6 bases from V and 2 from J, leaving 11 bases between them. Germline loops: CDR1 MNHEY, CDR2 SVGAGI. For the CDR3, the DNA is TGTGCCAGCAGACGGGGTTTGGCCTACGAGCAGTACTTC. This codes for CASRRGLAYEQYF.

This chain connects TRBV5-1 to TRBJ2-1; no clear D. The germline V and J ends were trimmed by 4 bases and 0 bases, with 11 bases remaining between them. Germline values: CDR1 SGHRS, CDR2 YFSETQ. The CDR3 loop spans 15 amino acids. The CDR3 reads CASSPLGNSYNEQFF. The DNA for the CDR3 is TGCGCCAGCAGCCCTCTAGGCAACTCCTACAATGAGCAGTTCTTC. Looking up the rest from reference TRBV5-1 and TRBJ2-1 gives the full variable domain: KAGVTQTPRYLIKTRGQQVTLSCSPISGHRSVSWYQQTPGQGLQFLFEYFSETQRNKGNFPGRFSGRQFSNSRSEMNVSTLELGDSALYLCASSPLGNSYNEQFFGPGTRLTVL.

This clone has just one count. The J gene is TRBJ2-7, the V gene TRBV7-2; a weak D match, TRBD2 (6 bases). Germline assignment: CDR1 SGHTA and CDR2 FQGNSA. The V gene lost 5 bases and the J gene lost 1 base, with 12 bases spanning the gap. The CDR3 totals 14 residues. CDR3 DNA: TGTGCCAGCAGCATGGGACTTCATTCCTACGAGCAGTACTTC. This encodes CASSMGLHSYEQYF. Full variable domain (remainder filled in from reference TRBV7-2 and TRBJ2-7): GAGVSQSPSNKVTEKGKDVELRCDPISGHTALYWYRQSLGQGLEFLIYFQGNSAPDKSGLPSDRFSAERTGGSVSTLTIQRTQQEDSAVYLCASSMGLHSYEQYFGPGTRLTVT.

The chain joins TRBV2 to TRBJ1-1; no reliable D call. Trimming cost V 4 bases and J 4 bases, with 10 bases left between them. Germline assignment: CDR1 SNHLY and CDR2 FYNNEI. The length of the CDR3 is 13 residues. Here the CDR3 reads CASSGVKGTEAFF. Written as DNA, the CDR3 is TGTGCCAGCAGTGGGGTTAAGGGCACTGAAGCTTTCTTT. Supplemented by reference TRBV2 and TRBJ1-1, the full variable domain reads EPEVTQTPSHQVTQMGQEVILRCVPISNHLYFYWYRQILGQKVEFLVSFYNNEISEKSEIFDDQFSVERPDGSNFTLKIRSTKLEDSAMYFCASSGVKGTEAFFGQGTRLTVV.